This T cell receptor (beta chain) originates from a study of cytomegalovirus exposure and HLA in healthy donors. Whole-study results and caveats: Being indistinguishable, some V segments were excluded, TRBV6-2 and TRBV6-3 among them.

The primer mix had 60 Vbeta and 13 Jbeta primers. The protocol was immunoSEQ multiplex PCR, while the TCRdb copy is restricted to in-frame clones and leaves out a portion. The sample lists tens of thousands of clones, approximately 80% occurring once. The CDR3 runs 17 residues. V gave up 3 bases and J gave up 0 bases; unmatched junction bases: 6. Per germline, CDR1 MGHRA and CDR2 YSYEKL. As to this clone: Antigen specificity is unknown.

Sequencing was carried out using PBMCs. The receptor was derived from a man aged 45-65 years in good health and CMV-seronegative. The chain has TRBV4-1 and TRBJ2-3, with 10 bases that match TRBD2. DNA of the CDR3: TGCGCCAGCAGCCATACACTAGCGGGGAGGAGCACAGATACGCAGTATTTT. It is translated as CASSHTLAGRSTDTQYF.